Listed below are T cell receptor beta chains from one sample, sequenced in a study of blood T cells in healthy people across ages. TCRdb called the 5' RACE reads again in MiXCR, with one record for every CDR3 protein. Of 850,000 to 1,000,000 distinct CDR3 sequences in the sample, 45% to 50% were seen once. Material for sequencing was blood. The receptors shown here come from a young man in good health. CDR3s leave out the opening cysteine and the closing phenylalanine or tryptophan. The D gene is left open where the match is weak.

TRBJ2-1	TRBD2	TRBV20-1	SAHPPAGVEQF
TRBJ2-1	TRBD1	TRBV6-6	AMADRASSYNEQF
TRBJ2-1	NA	TRBV20-1	SARDPRTAYNEQF
TRBJ1-2	NA	TRBV29-1	SVVVQAGYGYT
TRBJ2-5	NA	TRBV6-2/TRBV6-3	ASSYSAGTEKETQY
TRBJ2-2	TRBD2	TRBV7-6	ASSVAGPGKLF
TRBJ2-1	NA	TRBV12-5	ASGLVISSYNEQF
TRBJ2-3	NA	TRBV20-1	SAPRDWHNTDTQY
TRBJ1-2	TRBD1	TRBV7-3	ASSATGGDYGYT
TRBJ2-5	NA	TRBV20-1	SARDDSQETQY
TRBJ2-5	NA	TRBV6-6	ASIPGPSTPQY
TRBJ1-1	TRBD1	TRBV4-2	ASGVSGGISSTEAF
TRBJ2-3	TRBD1	TRBV4-1	ASSQGVQGGTDTQY
TRBJ2-3	NA	TRBV7-2	ASSPRRGDTQY
TRBJ2-5	TRBD1	TRBV25-1	ASSRGLGTAQETQY
TRBJ2-7	NA	TRBV6-6	ASSSQDEQY
TRBJ2-5	TRBD2	TRBV11-1	ASSPWEGLQETQY